This T cell receptor (beta chain) came from a study of cytomegalovirus exposure and HLA in healthy donors. On the study more broadly: The roughly 120 validation repertoires, a later analysis reported, used the same platform as the approximately 630 first-cohort repertoires.

The data were produced by immunoSEQ multiplex PCR, yet TCRdb's version contains in-frame clones alone and is incomplete. The table lists 200,000 to 250,000 clones, around four fifths of them singletons. CDR1 and CDR2 from the germline V gene are LNHDA and SQIVND (reference sequence). V dropped 3 bases and J dropped 4 bases, with 14 bases sitting between them. The CDR3 is 15 residues long. Sequencing used PBMCs. The receptor comes from a woman between 18 and 29 years old in good health and CMV-seronegative. This sequence joins TRBV19 and TRBJ2-3; D is undetermined. The CDR3 nucleotides read TGTGCCAGTAGTATGGGTGATCTCCGGGCAGATACGCAGTATTTT. Translated, it gives CASSMGDLRADTQYF.